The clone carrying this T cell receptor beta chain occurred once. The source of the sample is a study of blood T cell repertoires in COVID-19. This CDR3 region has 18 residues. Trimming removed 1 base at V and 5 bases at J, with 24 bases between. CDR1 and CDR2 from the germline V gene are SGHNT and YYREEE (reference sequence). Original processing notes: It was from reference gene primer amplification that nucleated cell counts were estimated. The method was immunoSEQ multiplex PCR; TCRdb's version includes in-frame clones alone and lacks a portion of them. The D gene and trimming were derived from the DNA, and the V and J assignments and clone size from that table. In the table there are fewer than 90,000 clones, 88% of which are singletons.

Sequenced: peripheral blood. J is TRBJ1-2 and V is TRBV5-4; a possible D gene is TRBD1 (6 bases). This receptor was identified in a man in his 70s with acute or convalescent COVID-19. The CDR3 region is CASSLNGGGLLGTYGYTF. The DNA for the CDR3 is TGTGCCAGCAGCTTGAATGGCGGGGGCCTCCTTGGGACTTATGGCTACACCTTC.